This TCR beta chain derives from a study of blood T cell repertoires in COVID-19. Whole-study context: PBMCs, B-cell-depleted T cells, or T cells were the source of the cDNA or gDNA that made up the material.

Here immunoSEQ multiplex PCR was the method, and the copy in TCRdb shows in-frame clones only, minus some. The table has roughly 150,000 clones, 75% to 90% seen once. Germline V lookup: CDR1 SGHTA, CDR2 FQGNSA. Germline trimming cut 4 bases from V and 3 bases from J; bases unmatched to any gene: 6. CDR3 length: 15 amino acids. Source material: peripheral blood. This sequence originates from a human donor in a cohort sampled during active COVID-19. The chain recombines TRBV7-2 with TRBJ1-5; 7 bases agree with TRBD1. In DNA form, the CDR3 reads TGTGCCAGCAGCTGGGGCGGGACAGACAATCAGCCCCAGCATTTT. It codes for CASSWGGTDNQPQHF.